The 10 T cell receptor beta chains below all came from one sample that was sequenced in a study of CD8 T cells in ankylosing spondylitis. TCRdb re-called the 5' RACE reads through MiXCR, storing one row per CDR3 protein. This sample has 100,000 to 150,000 distinct CDR3 sequences, with about a tenth found just once. Sequencing input: blood, either unsorted or a sorted T cell fraction (not recorded which). These receptors came from a male donor with ankylosing spondylitis or in good health (not recorded which).

This clonotype was picked up many times. The chain employs TRBV20-1 and TRBJ2-1; TRBD1 matches 7 bases. The germline V gene has CDR1 DFQATT and CDR2 SNEGSKA (reference sequence). V trimming: 8 bases; J trimming: 3 bases; junction bases outside the gene matches: 19. This CDR3 comprises 17 residues. CDR3 amino acids: CSSRDSRSPHNYNEQFF. The CDR3 DNA sequence: TGCAGTAGCAGGGACAGCCGTAGTCCACACAACTACAATGAGCAGTTCTTC.

This clonotype came up many times. The rearrangement uses TRBV29-1 and TRBJ1-1; TRBD1 is a possible D gene (6 bases). V dropped 6 bases and J dropped 1 base, with 12 bases sitting between them. The CDR3 consists of 13 residues. Germline CDR1 reads SQVTM; CDR2 reads ANQGSEA. CDR3 DNA sequence: TGCAGCGTGGTCCGGGACAAGAACACTGAAGCTTTCTTT. As protein: CSVVRDKNTEAFF.

This clonotype was picked up a small number of times. The chain combines TRBV9 with TRBJ2-1; tentatively, D is TRBD2 (7 bases). Trimming took 3 bases from V and 3 from J, leaving 16 bases between them. CDR1 SGDLS and CDR2 YYNGEE come from the germline V gene. CDR3 length: 16 amino acids. CDR3 amino acids: CASSDSGGPHYNEQFF. The CDR3 DNA is TGTGCCAGCAGCGACTCCGGGGGGCCTCACTACAATGAGCAGTTCTTC.

This clonotype was detected ten times or more. This CDR3 is CASSQDWGGASDEQFF. CDR3 bases: TGTGCCAGCAGCCAAGATTGGGGGGGCGCGTCGGATGAGCAGTTCTTC. The V call is TRBV4-2, the J call TRBJ2-1, with a possible D match to TRBD2 (7 bases). The V gene's germline CDR1 is LGHNA and CDR2 YNFKEQ. The CDR3 extends over 16 amino acids. Trimming left V 0 bases short and J 8 bases short, with 17 bases between.

In its sample, this clonotype was seen many times. The chain couples TRBV28 to TRBJ2-3, with TRBD1 matching over 8 bases. V was clipped by 2 bases and J by 4 bases; unmatched bases: 5. CDR3 size: 15 residues. Germline V gene sequence: CDR1 MDHEN, CDR2 SYDVKM. The CDR3 nucleotides read TGTGCCAGCAGTTTAAGGCAGGGGGCCGCAGATACGCAGTATTTT. It translates to CASSLRQGAADTQYF.

This chain uses TRBV3-1 with TRBJ2-7; 9 bases line up with TRBD1. This CDR3 has 15 amino acids. The V gene end was trimmed by 7 bases and the J gene end by 3 bases; junction bases not matched to a gene: 10. Germline assignment: CDR1 LGHDT and CDR2 YNNKEL (reference sequence). The CDR3 nucleotides are TGTGCCAGCATGAAACAGGGGGCTCAATTCTACGAGCAGTACTTC. It specifies CASMKQGAQFYEQYF.

This clonotype was detected only a few times. J is TRBJ1-4 and V is TRBV7-2; TRBD1 agrees at 7 bases. The V gene's germline CDR1 is SGHTA and CDR2 FQGNSA. The CDR3 loop spans 14 amino acids. J was trimmed by 7 bases and V by 5 bases; bases with no gene match: 7. The CDR3 protein is CASSQGGPGEKLFF. CDR3 nucleotide sequence: TGTGCCAGCAGCCAGGGGGGACCCGGTGAAAAACTGTTTTTT.

This clonotype was recorded at least ten times. J is TRBJ2-3 and V is TRBV20-1; 9 bases agree with TRBD2. Germline CDR1 reads DFQATT; CDR2 reads SNEGSKA (reference sequence). Germline trimming cut 6 bases from V and 5 bases from J; bases unmatched to any gene: 15. This CDR3 spans 16 amino acids. CDR3 coding DNA: TGCAGTGCCATCGACGCGACGGCGGGAGGGGTAGATACGCAGTATTTT. Amino acids: CSAIDATAGGVDTQYF.

In its sample, this clonotype was seen many times. The V and J genes are TRBV5-1 and TRBJ2-3, with D hard to call. The CDR3 covers 15 residues. V was pared by 0 bases and J by 3 bases, with 11 bases between. Germline V gene sequence: CDR1 SGHRS, CDR2 YFSETQ. Here the CDR3 DNA reads TGCGCCAGCAGCTTGGACAGCACTTGGACAGATACGCAGTATTTT. As protein: CASSLDSTWTDTQYF.

There are many counts of this clonotype. The chain uses TRBV4-1 and TRBJ1-2; D is possibly TRBD1 (6 bases). Trimming cost V 4 bases and J 1 base, with 13 bases left between them. Germline V gene sequence: CDR1 MGHRA, CDR2 YSYEKL. The CDR3 extends over 15 amino acids. The CDR3 DNA reads TGCGCCAGCAGCCCCTTAGGGGGGAGTAACTATGGCTACACCTTC. Its protein product is CASSPLGGSNYGYTF.